This TCR beta chain was retrieved from a study of spatial heterogeneity in lung cancer (dated by TCRdb to the late 2010s). As for the study more broadly: The donors were some 70 patients from the lung TRACERx cohort who had early-stage, untreated non-small cell lung cancer. In non-small cell lung cancer, the study quantitatively compared TCR alpha and beta repertoires across several tumor regions, matched nontumor lung, and blood. Both alpha and beta chains were TCR-sequenced in samples taken at surgery, namely 220 tumor regions, around 61 matched nontumor lung samples and a few dozen PBMC samples. Follow-up PBMC samples were sequenced whenever available, with a median time to follow-up of approximately 25 months after resection. More beta-chain than alpha-chain transcripts were consistently detected, likely reflecting higher beta-chain transcript abundance. In the raw uncorrected reads, each unique combination of TCR and UMI appeared more than ten times on average. TCR repertoire features were related to nonsynonymous mutation counts determined by whole-exome sequencing of tumor tissue.

Reading the label with the study, this specimen's time point is: blood at routine non-recurrence follow-up after resection. Whole RNA extracted from tumor and nontumor lung tissue, or from cryopreserved PBMC samples, was used for TCR sequencing without cell sorting. Only patients for whom sufficient RNA was available from at least two tumor regions were selected for TCR sequencing. This clonotype was seen a handful of times. The antigen it recognizes is unknown. It has no much larger one-base neighbor in the sample; base qualities were not kept. Trimming removed 4 bases from V and 3 bases from J, leaving 10 bases between the germline ends. CDR3 length: 13 amino acids, cysteine to phenylalanine. The only DNA kept is the CDR3, 39 bases in frame from the first base. CDR1 and CDR2, looked up from the germline V gene (reference sequence), are PRHDT and FYEKMQ. General study outcomes and caveats: Ubiquitous expanded tumor TCRs were found in blood more often at tumor resection than at routine follow-up. Confirming at a functional level the hypothesis that regional TCRs recognize regional mutations was considered to require additional single-cell paired TCR alpha and beta sequencing. Only about 15 patients were included in comparisons of baseline and follow-up blood repertoires.

The library was obtained by 5' RACE. Sequencing took place on a NextSeq 500. In the TCR library protocol, a unique molecular identifier was attached to each TCR cDNA molecule so that PCR and sequencing errors could be corrected. As for the authors' bioinformatics: Decombinator tools were used for TCR identification, UMI-based error correction and CDR3 extraction. TCRs above a frequency of 2 per 1,000, corresponding to the top 1% of the tumor frequency distribution, were defined as expanded. Renyi diversity was calculated using the R vegan package after each repertoire was subsampled 100 times to 5,000 TCRs. CDR3 similarity networks were built from amino acid triplet string-kernel similarity, connecting CDR3s with pairwise similarity above 0.82. TCRdb reanalyzed the raw reads on its own, using fastp at Q25 for trimming and MiXCR for clone calling, and kept in-frame beta chains. Every entry covers one CDR3 protein and lists the most common genes and DNA from its rows. TCRdb, rather than the study authors, made the V and J calls. This sample holds roughly 120,000 distinct CDR3 sequences; about 12% were observed only once. Clones ranked in the top ten supply 16% of the sample.

This receptor was taken from a male donor with early-stage non-small cell lung cancer. The chain uses TRBV13 and TRBJ2-7; the D gene cannot be resolved reliably. The material was PBMCs, obtained at follow-up. The CDR3 is CASSSHRFYEQYF. The DNA reads TGTGCCAGCAGCTCGCACAGATTCTACGAGCAGTACTTC.